The 24 T cell receptor beta chains presented below share a single source sample, sequenced in a study of tumor and adjacent non-tumor tissue in lung cancer. No cell sorting was done before RNA was extracted from the tissue. The normal lung tissue was taken more than 3 cm from the tumor edge. TCRbeta libraries were built with three rounds of nested PCR, modified from ARM-PCR. MiXCR, applied by TCRdb to the multiplex PCR reads, yields one record per CDR3 protein. This table holds roughly 70,000 distinct CDR3 sequences, roughly 75% found once. Source material: distant non-tumor lung tissue. These receptors came from a woman between 45 and 60 years old with non-small cell lung cancer.

Worth noting for this clonotype: A much larger clonotype is one base distant, so this may be a read error. The chain carries TRBV29-1 and TRBJ1-2; 7 nucleotides line up with TRBD1. Germline V lookup: CDR1 SQVTM, CDR2 ANQGSEA. The CDR3 totals 14 residues. The CDR3 here is CNVEQWDSNYGYTF. The DNA of the CDR3 is TGCAACGTTGAGCAGTGGGACAGCAACTATGGCTACACCTTC.

This clonotype was seen repeatedly, ten times or more. V usage is TRBV20-1 and J usage is TRBJ2-1, with D tentatively TRBD2 (6 bases). The length of the CDR3 is 13 residues. Looked up from germline, CDR1 is DFQATT and CDR2 is SNEGSKA (reference sequence). The V end was cut by 1 base, the J end by 2 bases, with 6 bases between. The DNA of the CDR3 is TGCAGTGCTAGAGGACTAGCCTACAATGAGCAGTTCTTC. Protein: CSARGLAYNEQFF.

In regard to this clonotype: A much larger clone differs by one base, so this may be a read error. This chain links TRBV12-3 or TRBV12-4 with TRBJ2-5, with D perhaps TRBD2 (6 bases). CDR3 length: 17 amino acids. With 3 bases removed from V and 7 bases from J, the gap between germline ends came to 24 bases. CDR3 protein: CASSFGLARSGKGTQYF. CDR3 sequence (DNA): TGTGCCAGCAGTTTCGGCCTAGCGCGGAGCGGTAAAGGGACCCAGTACTTC.

As regards this clonotype: Since no conserved phenylalanine or tryptophan closes the CDR3, a read error is the likely cause. The chain combines TRBV29-1 with TRBJ1-1; tentative D call: TRBD1 (5 bases). The CDR3 is made up of 12 amino acids. The ends were cut back, 4 bases at V and 6 bases at J, with 12 bases in the middle. Per germline, CDR1 SQVTM and CDR2 ANQGSEA. This CDR3 is CSVVRRGAEAFC. The CDR3 nucleotides read TGCAGCGTTGTAAGGCGAGGGGCTGAAGCTTTCTGT.

On this clonotype itself: At one boundary the junction diverges from the germline segment, which might be a read error. This chain uses TRBV28 with TRBJ2-1; 11 positions match TRBD1. From germline, CDR1 is MDHEN and CDR2 SYDVKM. The length of the CDR3 is 14 residues. DNA of the CDR3: TGTGCCAACAGTACCGGACAGGGGGCTAATGAGCAGTTCTTC. It translates to CANSTGQGANEQFF. Looking up the rest from reference TRBV28 and TRBJ2-1 gives the full variable domain: DVKVTQSSRYLVKRTGEKVFLECVQDMDHENMFWYRQDPGLGLRLIYFSYDVKMKEKGDIPEGYSVSREKKERFSLILESASTNQTSMYLCANSTGQGANEQFFGPGTRLTVL.

Details on this clonotype: At one boundary the junction diverges from the germline segment, which might be a read error. The gene calls are TRBV12-3 or TRBV12-4 and TRBJ1-1, with TRBD1 as a possible D gene (5 bases). The length of the CDR3 is 15 residues. The CDR3 loop reads CASTLGGGMNTKAFF. The CDR3 region has the DNA TGCGCCAGCACCCTGGGGGGGGGTATGAACACTAAAGCTTTCTTT.

The chain has TRBV28 and TRBJ2-7, with a weak D call TRBD2 (5 bases). The CDR3 spans 15 residues. Per the germline V gene, CDR1 is MDHEN and CDR2 is SYDVKM. Trimming cost V 7 bases and J 7 bases, with 23 bases left between them. CDR3 nucleotide sequence: TGTGCCAGCACCCACCCCGGAGGTGGTCGGGAAGAGCAGTACTTC. Translation gives CASTHPGGGREEQYF.

This clonotype was counted at least ten times. This chain links TRBV30 with TRBJ1-2; D uncertain. CDR3 length: 11 residues. Trimming cost V 2 bases and J 5 bases, with 6 bases left between them. Per the germline V gene, CDR1 is GTSNPN and CDR2 is SVGIG (reference sequence). The CDR3 region is CAWSLNYGYTF. The CDR3 DNA reads as TGTGCCTGGAGTTTAAATTATGGCTACACCTTC.

About this clonotype itself: This may be a read error: a much more frequent sequence differs by one nucleotide. The rearrangement joins TRBV6-5 to TRBJ2-1, with 7 bases identical to TRBD1. Germline CDR1 MNHEY, CDR2 SVGAGI. The CDR3 consists of 13 residues. DNA for the CDR3: TGTGTCAGCAGTTACAAGACAGGGATGAAGCAGTTCTTC. Encoded protein: CVSSYKTGMKQFF.

The chain links TRBV5-1 to TRBJ2-7; 7 positions match TRBD2. Germline CDR1 and CDR2: SGHRS and YFSETQ. The CDR3 spans 15 residues. Trimming cost V 0 bases and J 7 bases; bases outside gene matches: 10. For the CDR3, the DNA is TGCGCCAGCAGCTTGGGTGCTGGCGGGAGTCGTGAGCAGTACTTC. Translated: CASSLGAGGSREQYF.

This clonotype was seen at least ten times. The chain carries TRBV29-1 and TRBJ1-1; D unclear. Germline CDR1 reads SQVTM; CDR2 reads ANQGSEA. V was pared by 4 bases and J by 5 bases, with 11 bases between. The CDR3 totals 12 residues. This chain's CDR3 is CSVGRDLTEAFF. CDR3 sequence (DNA): TGCAGCGTTGGGAGGGATTTGACTGAAGCTTTCTTT.

This clonotype has only a few counts. This sequence may be a read error, since a much larger clone differs from it by one base. The V and J genes are TRBV12-3 or TRBV12-4 and TRBJ2-7, with no clear D. The CDR3 has 11 amino acids. The germline V and J ends were trimmed by 5 bases and 3 bases, with 5 bases remaining between them. CDR3 sequence: CASSPFYEQYF. CDR3 bases: TGTGCCAGCAGTCCGTTCTACGAGCAGTACTTC.

Only one count was recorded for this clonotype. Since a much larger clone is just one base distant, this may be a read error. The chain is built from TRBV5-4 and TRBJ1-4; D call uncertain. The CDR3 extends over 12 amino acids. The V gene lost 0 bases and the J gene lost 7 bases, with 4 bases spanning the gap. Germline loops: CDR1 SGHNT, CDR2 YYREEE (reference sequence). Here the CDR3 DNA reads TGTGCCAGCAGCTTGGGTAGTGAAAAACTGTTTTTT. It specifies CASSLGSEKLFF.

Comments on this clonotype: Mismatch with germline at one junction end may stem from a read error. The V and J genes are TRBV10-1 and TRBJ2-1; 10 bases line up with TRBD2. Germline CDR1 reads WNHNN; CDR2 reads SYGVQD (reference sequence). The CDR3 runs 15 residues. CDR3 in DNA: TGCCCCAGCAGCGAGTGGTCTAGCGGGAGCGTGGAGCAGTTCTTC. The encoded protein is CPSSEWSSGSVEQFF.

The count of this clonotype is one. One junction end does not reproduce the germline sequence, and a read error may be involved. V usage is TRBV28 and J usage is TRBJ2-6; D may be TRBD1 (6 bases). The CDR3 has 17 residues. CDR1 is MDHEN, CDR2 SYDVKM, per germline. Here the CDR3 reads CTSSWGSYRAGANVLTF. The CDR3 bases are TGTACCAGCAGTTGGGGGTCCTACAGGGCTGGGGCCAACGTCCTGACTTTC.

This sequence joins TRBV28 and TRBJ2-7; 10 bases align to TRBD1. This CDR3 region has 13 residues. The junction had 4 bases not matched to a gene; V was cut back by 7 bases and J by 4 bases. Germline CDR1 MDHEN, CDR2 SYDVKM. The CDR3 reads CASIGTGVYEQYF. Here the CDR3 DNA reads TGTGCCAGCATCGGGACAGGGGTATACGAGCAGTACTTC.

In the case of this clonotype: Compared with germline, one end of the junction differs, possibly owing to a read error. The chain joins TRBV20-1 to TRBJ2-1; D gene unclear. The CDR3 is made up of 11 amino acids. Germline CDR1 DFQATT, CDR2 SNEGSKA (reference sequence). The CDR3 bases are TGTAGTGCTAGTGTTTACAATGAGCAATTCTTC. Translated: CSASVYNEQFF.

As to this clonotype: Given a much more abundant clone one base away, this may be a read error. This chain joins TRBV20-1 and TRBJ1-2; possible D gene TRBD1, 6 bases. CDR3 length: 14 amino acids. Germline CDR1 reads DFQATT; CDR2 reads SNEGSKA (reference sequence). Trimming left V 8 bases short and J 0 bases short, with 16 bases between. The CDR3 reads CSTGRDMANYGYTF. CDR3 bases: TGCAGTACTGGACGGGACATGGCTAACTATGGCTACACCTTC.

Of note for this clonotype: At one of its ends the junction is not consistent with the germline gene, which may arise from a read error. This rearrangement joins TRBV11-1 to TRBJ1-1, with no clear D. Germline CDR1 is SGHAT and CDR2 is FQDESV (reference sequence). The CDR3 totals 15 residues. The CDR3 DNA reads TGTGCCAGCAGTTTAAATACCTGGGAGGGCACTGAAGCTCTCTTT. As protein: CASSLNTWEGTEALF.

A remark on this clonotype: It is likely a read error, because the conserved phenylalanine at the end of the CDR3 is missing. The rearrangement joins TRBV6-1 to TRBJ2-7, with D possibly TRBD2 on 5 matching bases. The CDR3 is 17 residues long. The germline CDR1 and CDR2 sequences are MNHNS and SASEGT. Trimming pared 5 bases from V and 3 bases from J, leaving 23 bases between. The CDR3: CASSSKEDGLAVYEQYI. CDR3 nucleotide sequence: TGTGCCAGCAGTTCAAAAGAGGATGGACTTGCCGTCTACGAGCAGTACATC.

This clonotype was seen only once. The CDR3 does not close with the conserved phenylalanine or tryptophan, likely indicating a read error. V usage is TRBV7-8 and J usage is TRBJ2-5; TRBD1 is a possible D gene (5 bases). Germline values: CDR1 SGHVS, CDR2 FQNEAQ. Trimming shortened V by 1 base and J by 2 bases, and 11 bases separated the two germline ends. CDR3 length: 15 residues. CDR3 amino acids: CASSLGPGYQETQYL. CDR3 DNA: TGTGCCAGCAGCTTAGGACCAGGGTATCAAGAGACCCAGTACTTA.

Comments on this clonotype: A much larger clone is a single base away; this may be a read error. This sequence joins TRBV12-3 or TRBV12-4 and TRBJ2-5; no reliable D call. With 3 bases removed from V and 5 bases from J, the gap between germline ends came to 13 bases. The CDR3 totals 14 residues. This chain's CDR3 is CASSFSRLRETQYF. In DNA form, the CDR3 reads TGTGCCAGCAGTTTTTCGCGGCTACGTGAGACCCAGTACTTC.

A note on this clonotype: This is likely a read error, given that the CDR3 carries no conserved phenylalanine or tryptophan at its end. This chain connects TRBV12-3 or TRBV12-4 to TRBJ1-3; possibly TRBD1 for D (6 bases). The V end was cut by 7 bases, the J end by 0 bases, with 16 bases between. The CDR3 covers 16 residues. The CDR3 sequence: CASTKWTAGSGNTIYL. CDR3 sequence (DNA): TGTGCCAGCACCAAATGGACAGCCGGCTCTGGAAACACCATATATTTA.

As for this clonotype: At one boundary the junction diverges from the germline segment, which might be a read error. This chain connects TRBV11-2 to TRBJ2-7; D is possibly TRBD2 (6 bases). The CDR3 contains 17 residues. Germline V gene sequence: CDR1 SGHAT, CDR2 FQNNGV. The CDR3 coding sequence is TGTGCCAGCAACTTAGCCGCGGGACGCACAGGCCCCTACGAGCAGTACTTC. It codes for CASNLAAGRTGPYEQYF.